This T cell receptor beta chain was captured in a study of T cells in Graves' hyperthyroidism and ophthalmopathy (dated by TCRdb to between 2017 and 2020). With regard to the full study: Peripheral blood samples were taken at initial diagnosis, before any treatment was given. To identify TCR V-J signatures that set the groups apart, the researchers used a discovery cohort of 95 to 100 patients, made up of 40 to 45 with Graves' ophthalmopathy and about 55 with stable Graves' hyperthyroidism. Prospective prediction of ophthalmopathy was tested in an independent validation cohort of 18 hyperthyroidism patients and 17 patients who later progressed to ophthalmopathy. For training and testing, the 100 or so patients in the discovery cohort were randomly divided in a 7:3 ratio. The study also compared thyroid tissue and blood T-cell repertoires from 6 or 7 Graves' hyperthyroidism patients. After blood sampling, hyperthyroidism patients were treated with methimazole at a starting dose of 30 mg daily, and ophthalmopathy patients were treated with high-dose intravenous methylprednisolone. The paper reports TCR Vbeta CDR3 sequencing of some 140 peripheral blood samples: approximately 43 ophthalmopathy, about 75 hyperthyroidism and 17 progressor patients.

Amplification of TCR beta CDR3 regions was carried out from RNA transcripts. A first-round RT-PCR of the TCR CDR3 used the HTBI primer set with the Qiagen OneStep RT-PCR kit. Libraries were constructed in a second round of multiplex PCR, after which size selection and purification were performed. Paired-end sequencing of the libraries was performed with 100 bp reads on an Illumina HiSeq2000. Per the authors' processing: SOAPnuke was used to process the raw data, with reads discarded if the reads contained adapters or uncalled bases, had a mean Phred below 15, or lacked an exact constant-primer or identifier match. COPE v1.2.5 was used to merge high-quality paired reads, and clonotypes were defined as unique nucleotide sequences. MiTCR v1.1 was used to align the clonotypes against IMGT TRBV, TRBD and TRBJ reference segments. Only V-J combinations with frequency above 0.0001, covering 98% to 99.2% of repertoires, were analysed. A TCS score was defined as the ratio of F50 (clonal expansion) to E x V (chaos), with BLOSUM62-based TCRdist applied between CDR3 peptides within each V-J. Welch's t-statistics and random forest reduced fewer than 550 V-J features to fewer than 15, which were used in a naive Bayes classifier (R e1071). TCRdb trimmed the raw reads at Q25, called clones with MiXCR and kept productive beta chains. A single entry per CDR3 protein holds the most common genes and DNA from its merged rows. The V and J calls were determined by TCRdb, not by the authors. The sample yields approximately 410,000 distinct CDR3 sequences; roughly an eighth were counted once. The ten largest clonotypes hold 5% to 6% of the sample.

Note on this clonotype: Its antigen is still unknown. Per-base qualities were not stored, and no clone one base away is much larger.

V loses 2 bases, J loses 1 base, and the germline ends lie 14 bases apart. CDR1 ENHRY and CDR2 SYGVKD were looked up in the germline V gene. The CDR3 goes from the cysteine to the phenylalanine over 16 residues. Only the CDR3 DNA stays, 48 bases, in frame from base 1. Broader findings and caveats from the paper: Sample size was not statistically predetermined, and investigators were not blinded to group allocation. A model built on a 13 V-J signature distinguished ophthalmopathy from stable hyperthyroidism, reaching 85% to 90% sensitivity and under 84% specificity in cross-validation and 80%/75% in testing. In validation, the model predicted progression to ophthalmopathy a median of 6.5 months before onset, with 70% to 71% sensitivity and about 72% specificity. Blood samples also contained most of the expanded thyroid clonotypes (frequency above 0.001), which suggests that blood repertoires may reflect thyroid immune responses.

Stable Graves' hyperthyroidism was defined as no progression to ophthalmopathy during 18 months of follow-up. Hyperthyroidism patients were aged 18 to 65 years and newly diagnosed, with disease duration of less than 2 months. Patients with uncontrolled infections, other autoimmune diseases, pregnancy or lactation were excluded. Diagnoses were established on the basis of clinical symptoms, serum thyroxine and TRAb, thyroid ultrasound, and orbital computed tomography. PBMCs were isolated from around 10 ml of fresh peripheral blood by Ficoll-Paque density gradient centrifugation. Total RNA was extracted with Trizol reagent, and quality was checked on an Agilent 2100 Bioanalyzer.

This clonotype was obtained from a woman aged 18-29 years with Graves' hyperthyroidism. The receptor chain draws on TRBV10-3 and TRBJ1-2, with the D gene not clear enough to name. The sample taken for sequencing was blood. The CDR3 loop reads CAISEDPTPDNYGYTF. The nucleotide sequence is given as TGTGCCATCAGTGAGGATCCGACACCAGATAACTATGGCTACACCTTC.